This T cell receptor beta chain is drawn from a study of cytomegalovirus exposure and HLA in healthy donors. 60 Vbeta and 13 Jbeta primers were used in PCR. Clones were sequenced by immunoSEQ multiplex PCR, and TCRdb holds only the in-frame ones, with some missing. Counted here are tens of thousands of clones, nearly 80% occurring once; the ten biggest clones make up roughly 5.5%. Germline CDR1 is MNHNS and CDR2 is SASEGT. V lost 1 base to trimming and J lost 10 bases; unmatched junction nucleotides: 7. This CDR3 has 15 amino acids. The clonotype comes from a female donor in good health and CMV-seronegative. The chain combines TRBV6-1 with TRBJ1-2, with TRBD1 matching 12 bases. The sequencing sample was made of PBMCs. CDR3 bases: TGTGCCAGCAGTGAAGGGGGGACAGGGGGCTTTATCTACACCTTC. Residues: CASSEGGTGGFIYTF.